These 11 T cell receptor beta chains were all obtained from the same sample, sequenced in a study of vaccination and CD4 T cells after COVID-19. These receptors lack a known antigen. As for treatment: roughly 11-day PBMC culture with coronavirus spike peptide pools or control peptides (ViraFEST assay). Cultured CD4+ T cell DNA was sequenced using the Oncomine TCR Beta short-read assay. A single record per CDR3 protein comes from TCRdb applying MiXCR to the PCR reads. The sample yields more than 13,000 distinct CDR3 sequences, approximately 40% seen once. The sample consisted of CD4+ T cells from blood, cultured in vitro. These receptors were obtained from a human donor who had recovered from COVID-19.

This clonotype was detected only once. The chain joins TRBV27 to TRBJ2-7; no firm D call. V gave up 2 bases and J gave up 5 bases, with 13 bases separating them. Germline V gives CDR1 MNHEY, CDR2 SMNVEV (reference sequence). The CDR3 has 14 amino acids. CDR3 sequence (DNA): TGTGCCAGCAGTTTAACCCCCTTAAGTAACGAGCAGTACTTC. This translates into CASSLTPLSNEQYF.

The V call is TRBV24-1, the J call TRBJ1-5; 8 bases agree with TRBD1. Germline CDR1 KGHDR, CDR2 SFDVKD. V lost 3 bases, J lost 5 bases, and 2 bases stayed unmatched. The length of the CDR3 is 14 residues. CDR3 DNA sequence: TGTGCCACCAGTGATCCGACAGGGGATCAGCCCCAGCATTTT. This gives the protein CATSDPTGDQPQHF.

The CDR3 sequence: CARSLKSTGEQYF. The CDR3 bases are TGTGCCAGAAGCTTGAAGTCAACGGGCGAGCAGTACTTC. The chain combines TRBV5-3 with TRBJ2-7, with D uncertain. TRBV5-3 is recorded as an ORF, its role being uncertain. The germline V and J ends were trimmed by 1 base and 6 bases, with 11 bases remaining between them. There are 13 residues in the CDR3.

This clonotype is medium-sized within its sample. The genes are TRBV6-2 or TRBV6-3 and TRBJ1-2; D gene ambiguous. The germline gives CDR1 MNHEY, CDR2 SVGEGT. Between the trimmed V and J ends, which lost 6 bases and 4 bases, there was a span of 21 bases. This CDR3 spans 16 amino acids. The CDR3 loop is CASRPPEGRRGYGYTF. The CDR3 DNA sequence: TGTGCCAGCAGACCCCCGGAGGGCCGGCGCGGCTATGGCTACACCTTC.

The chain combines TRBV20-1 with TRBJ2-7; no clear D. With 0 bases removed from V and 6 bases from J, the gap between germline ends came to 12 bases. Germline V lookup: CDR1 DFQATT, CDR2 SNEGSKA (reference sequence). CDR3 length equals 13 residues. Here the CDR3 DNA reads TGCAGTGCTAGAGAACCACTGGGCAGCGAGCAGTACTTC. It encodes CSAREPLGSEQYF.

This chain joins TRBV7-8 and TRBJ1-1, with D tentatively TRBD1 (5 bases). Trimming pared 5 bases from V and 1 base from J, leaving 14 bases between. The CDR3 sequence is 15 residues long. Germline V gene sequence: CDR1 SGHVS, CDR2 FQNEAQ. CDR3 protein: CASSPSGTTNTEAFF. CDR3 sequence (DNA): TGTGCCAGCAGCCCAAGTGGGACGACGAACACTGAAGCTTTCTTT.

This clonotype was recorded a few times. V gene TRBV28 combines with J gene TRBJ1-2, with 10 nucleotides matching TRBD1. CDR3 length: 16 residues. The ends lost 6 bases at V and 2 bases at J; junction bases unmatched: 9. Germline CDR1 is MDHEN and CDR2 is SYDVKM. This chain's CDR3 is CASRNAGQGTNYGYTF. DNA of the CDR3: TGTGCCAGCAGAAATGCGGGACAGGGGACCAACTATGGCTACACCTTC.

The CDR3 here is CSAQPGQGDSPLHF. The CDR3 coding sequence is TGCAGTGCTCAGCCGGGACAGGGGGATTCACCCCTCCACTTT. V usage is TRBV20-1 and J usage is TRBJ1-6; 11 nucleotides align to TRBD1. Trimming removed 5 bases from V and 8 bases from J; junction bases left unmatched: 5. Germline V lookup: CDR1 DFQATT, CDR2 SNEGSKA (reference sequence). This CDR3 has 14 amino acids.

The CDR3 here is CASSLLGVGGPRGETQYF. CDR3 DNA sequence: TGTGCCAGCAGCCTCCTCGGGGTGGGAGGGCCGCGAGGAGAGACCCAGTACTTC. V and J are TRBV7-2 and TRBJ2-5, with 7 nucleotides matching TRBD2. Germline-derived CDR1 and CDR2 are SGHTA and FQGNSA. The CDR3 runs to 18 residues. J was trimmed by 4 bases and V by 5 bases; bases with no gene match: 19.

This clonotype was found a few times. V is TRBV6-2 or TRBV6-3 and J is TRBJ2-7; TRBD1 might be the D (6 bases). In germline, CDR1 is MNHEY, CDR2 SVGEGT. The CDR3 is 18 residues long. V dropped 7 bases and J dropped 2 bases, with 27 bases sitting between them. The CDR3 region is CASNSGLPTWTEPYEQYF. Written as DNA, the CDR3 is TGTGCCAGCAACTCTGGCCTTCCGACGTGGACAGAGCCCTACGAGCAGTACTTC.

The chain couples TRBV7-3 to TRBJ2-1; 7 bases match TRBD1. The CDR3 is 14 residues long. Per the germline V gene, CDR1 is SGHTA and CDR2 is FQGTGA. V trimming: 5 bases; J trimming: 6 bases; junction bases outside the gene matches: 7. The chain's CDR3 is CASSRPGQTNEQFF. The CDR3 region has the DNA TGTGCCAGCAGCCGTCCGGGACAGACCAATGAGCAGTTCTTC.